The rows below give T cell receptor beta chains drawn from one sample of a study of T cells expressing NK-cell markers. Each CDR3 protein gets one entry in TCRdb, which reprocessed the 5' RACE reads and gives no DNA. This table lists roughly 430,000 distinct CDR3 sequences. Source material: blood T cells: a sorted CD56 or NKG2C T cell subset, CD4+ or CD8+ T cells, or bulk PBMC T cells (not recorded which). The source of these receptors is a woman aged 18-69 years in good health. The CDR3 runs from the conserved cysteine through the conserved F or W.

V gene	J gene	CDR3 protein
TRBV11-2	TRBJ2-2	CASSLDRAWGLFF
TRBV20-1	TRBJ1-5	CSARGPDSNQPQHF
TRBV20-1	TRBJ1-1	CSARDPDRGTNTEAFF
TRBV19	TRBJ1-5	CASRNRVSSNQPQHF
TRBV20-1	TRBJ2-2	CSARDWGTGNTGELFF
TRBV20-1	TRBJ2-1	CSARVSSGSYNEQFF
TRBV27	TRBJ1-4	CASSFMGGSNEKLFF
TRBV12-3/TRBV12-4	TRBJ1-2	CASSPTSPAGYTF
TRBV12-3/TRBV12-4	TRBJ1-2	CASRRQGGNYDYTF
TRBV3-1	TRBJ1-1	CASSQGQHTEAFF
TRBV11-2	TRBJ2-5	CASSSGAGSYQETQYF
TRBV20-1	TRBJ1-2	CSAREQVSYGYTF
TRBV14	TRBJ2-7	CASSPLAGGPYEQYF
TRBV29-1	TRBJ1-2	CSVRPGAGYGYTF
TRBV28	TRBJ2-1	CACSTTPLVQFF
TRBV20-1	TRBJ2-7	CSAKRRAPTPYEQYF
TRBV12-3/TRBV12-4	TRBJ2-5	CASRTTAAQETQYF
TRBV6-1	TRBJ2-1	CASSPALGGFYNEQFF
TRBV28	TRBJ2-2	CASSLGLPTGELFF
TRBV6-4	TRBJ2-6	CASSAGPPGSGANVLTF
TRBV5-1	TRBJ1-4	CASSLSDRTRKLFF
TRBV7-8	TRBJ2-5	CASSSYETQYF
TRBV11-2	TRBJ2-1	CASSSMGTEQFF
TRBV6-6	TRBJ1-2	CASGFHGYGYTF
TRBV4-1	TRBJ2-5	CASSQEGRSQETQYF
TRBV24-1	TRBJ2-4	CATSDSPAQGSGIQYF
TRBV12-3/TRBV12-4	TRBJ2-3	CASSPITSTDTQYF
TRBV20-1	TRBJ2-1	CSAEGTSAGQFF
TRBV24-1	TRBJ2-2	CATSDLQQDRDTLTGELFF
TRBV6-5	TRBJ2-7	CASSYDPGTPGEQYF
TRBV29-1	TRBJ1-1	CTGTVNTEAFF
TRBV6-1	TRBJ1-1	CASKKGQGAAEAFF
TRBV7-3	TRBJ1-1	CASSARQGTEAFF
TRBV7-2	TRBJ2-7	CASSRLAGGMAYEQYF
TRBV4-2	TRBJ2-1	CASSQEVGPGGNEQFF
TRBV28	TRBJ2-7	CASSPIGTVIYEQYF
TRBV20-1	TRBJ2-1	CSARDYGQAVGNEQFF
TRBV29-1	TRBJ1-2	CSVTGQGPLGYTF
TRBV11-2	TRBJ1-4	CASSLEATGHGKLFF
TRBV5-1	TRBJ1-1	CASSPAPNTEAFF
TRBV9	TRBJ1-5	CASAPGQGVNQPQHF
TRBV27	TRBJ2-3	CASSPCRTGDTQYF
TRBV6-2/TRBV6-3	TRBJ2-1	CASSYEAGGTREQFF
TRBV24-1	TRBJ1-4	CATSDSPTGTEKKLFF
TRBV3-1	TRBJ2-3	CASSRRLAGGPDTQYF
TRBV11-2	TRBJ1-6	CASSLAESNSPLHF
TRBV28	TRBJ2-5	CASTGIQETQYF